Reported below is one T cell receptor (beta chain). This sample was taken from a study of blood T cell repertoires in COVID-19. Overall study context: Sources were T cells, B-cell-depleted T cells, or PBMCs; the material itself was cDNA or gDNA.

Trimming took 7 bases from V and 1 from J, leaving 16 bases between them. From germline, CDR1 is SEHNR and CDR2 FQNEAQ (reference sequence). The CDR3 is 15 residues long. How the authors handled the data: Reference gene primers were amplified, and this amplification served to estimate nucleated cell counts. Only in-frame clones appear in the TCRdb table, and some are missing; sequencing was by immunoSEQ multiplex PCR. The V and J calls and clone size were taken over from that table, and D and trimming were inferred from the DNA. The table includes around 40,000 clones, approximately 87% detected once.

This sequence originates from a man in his forties with COVID-19, enrolled during active disease. The gene calls are TRBV7-9 and TRBJ1-1, with D unresolved. Input material: peripheral blood. The CDR3 DNA is TGTGCCAGCACCCGGATGGGCTCATCGAACACTGAAGCTTTCTTT. Translated, it gives CASTRMGSSNTEAFF. Drawing the rest from reference TRBV7-9 and TRBJ1-1, the complete variable domain is DTGVSQNPRHKITKRGQNVTFRCDPISEHNRLYWYRQTLGQGPEFLTYFQNEAQLEKSRLLSDRFSAERPKGSFSTLEIQRTEQGDSAMYLCASTRMGSSNTEAFFGQGTRLTVV.